One sample yielded the 7 T cell receptor beta chains listed below, sequenced in a study of tumor and adjacent non-tumor tissue in lung cancer. RNA was extracted from bulk tissue without any cell sorting. This non-tumor lung sample came from over 3 cm beyond the tumor edge. Three rounds of nested PCR, following a modified ARM-PCR protocol, produced the TCRbeta library. From the multiplex PCR reads, TCRdb called clonotypes with MiXCR, one entry per CDR3 protein. This sample carries roughly 75,000 distinct CDR3 sequences, about two thirds of them seen once, and the ten largest clones take 25% to 35%. The sample taken for sequencing was distant non-tumor lung tissue. The source is a woman in her forties or fifties with non-small cell lung cancer.

As to this clonotype: This may stem from a read error, because a much larger clone lies one nucleotide away. It is likely a read error, because the conserved phenylalanine at the end of the CDR3 is missing. The chain recombines TRBV4-1 with TRBJ2-1, with no clear D. Between the trimmed V and J ends, which lost 1 base and 0 bases, there was a span of 7 bases. CDR3 size: 15 residues. Germline V gene data show CDR1 as MGHRA and CDR2 as YSYEKL. The CDR3 loop reads CASSQGPSSYNEQFL. CDR3 sequence (DNA): TGCGCCAGCAGCCAAGGACCGAGCTCCTACAATGAGCAGTTCTTA.

This chain connects TRBV6-1 to TRBJ2-1, with TRBD2 identical over 12 bases. This CDR3 spans 15 amino acids. The germline CDR1 and CDR2 sequences are MNHNS and SASEGT. The CDR3 reads CTSSLAGGPAVEQFF. CDR3 coding DNA: TGTACAAGCAGTCTAGCGGGAGGGCCTGCAGTCGAGCAGTTCTTC.

The gene calls are TRBV7-9 and TRBJ2-1, with 12 nucleotides matching TRBD2. V dropped 5 bases and J dropped 4; count of bases not matched to a gene: 6. The V gene's germline CDR1 is SEHNR and CDR2 FQNEAQ (reference sequence). The CDR3 is 16 amino acids. The CDR3 nucleotides are TGTGCCAGCAGCCCCAGGACTAGCGGGGCTTACAATGAGCAGTTCTTC. Translating gives CASSPRTSGAYNEQFF.

The gene calls are TRBV21-1 and TRBJ2-2; the tabulated D call, TRBD2, remains unverified against the DNA. TRBV21-1 is deemed a pseudogene. The CDR3 spans 19 residues. CDR3 loop: CAGSKGYEGLAKNTGELFF. CDR3 DNA sequence: TGTGCCGGCAGCAAAGGATATGAAGGACTAGCCAAGAACACCGGGGAGCTGTTTTTT.

In the case of this clonotype: Being one base from a much bigger clone, this may be a read error. The chain is built from TRBV7-9 and TRBJ2-2; TRBD2 matches 7 bases. Germline V gene sequence: CDR1 SEHNR, CDR2 FQNEAQ (reference sequence). The CDR3 consists of 16 residues. The CDR3 coding sequence is TGTGCCAGCAGCACCGCGGGACTAAAGGTGACCGGGGGGCTGTTTTTT. Encoded protein: CASSTAGLKVTGGLFF.

This clonotype was observed once. The junction departs from the called germline gene at one end, perhaps through a read error. The chain employs TRBV20-1 and TRBJ2-3; 8 bases align to TRBD2. Germline V lookup: CDR1 DFQATT, CDR2 SNEGSKA (reference sequence). This CDR3 comprises 17 residues. CDR3 sequence: CSARCSSGTSSTDTQNF. As DNA, the CDR3 is TGCAGTGCTAGATGTAGTAGCGGGACGTCGTCCACAGATACGCAGAATTTT.

Of note for this clonotype: The germline gene is not matched at one end of the junction; a read error may be the cause. The rearrangement joins TRBV29-1 to TRBJ2-2; 11 bases map to TRBD1. The CDR3 consists of 13 residues. Germline V gene data show CDR1 as SQVTM and CDR2 as ANQGSEA. The CDR3 DNA follows: TGCAGCGTTCGGACAGGGGGCCAGAGGGAGCTGTCTTTT. Residues: CSVRTGGQRELSF.